These 6 T cell receptor beta chains were sequenced from one sample in a study of radiation and T cells in renal cell carcinoma (TCRdb year 2020). The sample's time point label, in plain terms: blood 2 weeks post-SBRT. This specimen's treatment or condition label, per the study, means: 15 Gy SBRT to primary tumor, nephrectomy 4 weeks later. The method was the immunoSEQ multiplex PCR assay. TCRdb holds this immuneACCESS table with in-frame rearrangements only. Some clones are missing; in checked studies, unresolved V genes explain under half, and the rest has no known cause. The sample profile shows roughly 130,000 clones; 75% to 90% of them were found once. The ten top clones hold under 2.5% of the sample. The sample was blood, taken from a patient whose treatment included radiotherapy and nephrectomy. The receptor source for this set is a woman in her sixties with renal cell carcinoma.

J is TRBJ1-6 and V is TRBV7-3; D not resolved. Trimming removed 8 bases from V and 6 bases from J, with 11 bases in between. CDR3 length equals 13 residues. Germline values: CDR1 SGHTA, CDR2 FQGTGA. The CDR3 DNA reads TGTGCCAGCGCGCGAGCCGGTAATTCACCCCTCCACTTT. Translating gives CASARAGNSPLHF.

The chain is built from TRBV7-9 and TRBJ2-5; a weak D match, TRBD2 (5 bases). Germline V gives CDR1 SEHNR, CDR2 FQNEAQ (reference sequence). V lost 5 bases and J lost 4, with 17 bases in between. The CDR3 consists of 15 residues. CDR3 DNA sequence: TGTGCCAGCAGCCCTGGACTCGGCGGGCGAGAGACCCAGTACTTC. This codes for CASSPGLGGRETQYF.

In nucleotides, the CDR3 is TGTGCCAGCTCAAAAACGACAGGGGGCGAGGATGGCTACACCTTC. Its protein is CASSKTTGGEDGYTF. The rearrangement links TRBV18 to TRBJ1-2; 10 bases match TRBD1. The CDR3 has 15 residues. With 5 bases clipped from V and 6 bases from J, the junction kept 9 bases outside the gene matches. Germline loops: CDR1 KGHSH, CDR2 LQKENI.

The chain combines TRBV19 with TRBJ1-5; TRBD1 might be the D (5 bases). Trimming removed 9 bases from V and 3 bases from J, with 18 bases in between. The germline V gene encodes CDR1 LNHDA and CDR2 SQIVND (reference sequence). The CDR3 sequence is 15 residues long. For the CDR3, the DNA is TGTGCCAGCTCCCCCGGCAGGGCATACAATCAGCCCCAGCATTTT. This sequence encodes CASSPGRAYNQPQHF.

This rearrangement joins TRBV9 to TRBJ2-5, with 11 bases aligning to TRBD1. Germline V gene sequence: CDR1 SGDLS, CDR2 YYNGEE. With V trimmed by 3 bases and J by 4 bases, 11 bases remained unmatched. The CDR3 loop spans 17 amino acids. The CDR3 loop is CASSAEDRGPVRETQYF. The CDR3 DNA sequence: TGTGCCAGCAGCGCGGAGGACAGGGGGCCAGTGAGAGAGACCCAGTACTTC.

V gene TRBV19 combines with J gene TRBJ2-7; possible D gene TRBD1, 7 bases. The CDR3 loop spans 14 amino acids. Germline assignment: CDR1 LNHDA and CDR2 SQIVND (reference sequence). V lost 5 bases and J lost 0, with 11 bases in between. The CDR3 protein is CASSAGGGSYEQYF. In DNA form, the CDR3 reads TGTGCCAGTAGTGCAGGGGGAGGCTCCTACGAGCAGTACTTC.